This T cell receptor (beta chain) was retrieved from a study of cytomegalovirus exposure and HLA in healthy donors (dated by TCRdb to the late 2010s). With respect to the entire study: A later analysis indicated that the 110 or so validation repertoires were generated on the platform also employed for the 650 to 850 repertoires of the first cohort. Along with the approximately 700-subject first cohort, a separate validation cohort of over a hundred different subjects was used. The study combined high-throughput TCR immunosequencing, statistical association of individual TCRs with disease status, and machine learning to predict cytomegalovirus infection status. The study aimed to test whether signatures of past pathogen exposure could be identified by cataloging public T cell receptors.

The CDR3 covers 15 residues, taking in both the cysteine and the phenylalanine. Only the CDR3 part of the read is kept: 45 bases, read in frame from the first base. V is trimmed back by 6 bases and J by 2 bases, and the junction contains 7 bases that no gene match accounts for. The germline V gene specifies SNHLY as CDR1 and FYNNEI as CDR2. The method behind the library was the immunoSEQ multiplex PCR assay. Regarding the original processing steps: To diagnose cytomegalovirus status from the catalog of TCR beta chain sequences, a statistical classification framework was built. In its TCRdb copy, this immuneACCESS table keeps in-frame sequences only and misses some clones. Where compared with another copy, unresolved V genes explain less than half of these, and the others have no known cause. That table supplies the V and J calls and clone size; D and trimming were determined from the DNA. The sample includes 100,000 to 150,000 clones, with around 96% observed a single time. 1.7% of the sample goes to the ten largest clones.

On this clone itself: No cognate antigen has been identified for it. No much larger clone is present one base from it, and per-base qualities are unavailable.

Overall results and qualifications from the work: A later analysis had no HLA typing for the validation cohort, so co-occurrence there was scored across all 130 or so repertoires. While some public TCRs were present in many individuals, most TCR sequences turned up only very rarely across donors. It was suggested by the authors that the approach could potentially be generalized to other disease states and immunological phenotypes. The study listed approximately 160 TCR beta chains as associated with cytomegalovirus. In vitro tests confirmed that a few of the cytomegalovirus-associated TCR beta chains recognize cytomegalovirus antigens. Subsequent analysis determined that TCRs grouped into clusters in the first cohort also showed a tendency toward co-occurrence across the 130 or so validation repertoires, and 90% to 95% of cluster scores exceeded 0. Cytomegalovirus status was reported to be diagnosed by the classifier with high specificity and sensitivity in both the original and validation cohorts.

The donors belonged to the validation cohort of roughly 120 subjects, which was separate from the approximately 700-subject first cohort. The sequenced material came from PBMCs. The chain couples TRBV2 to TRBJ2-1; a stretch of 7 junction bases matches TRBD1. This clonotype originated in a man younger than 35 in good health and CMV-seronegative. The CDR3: CASRRDRDAYNEQFF. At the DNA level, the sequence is TGTGCCAGCAGGCGAGACAGGGATGCCTACAATGAGCAGTTCTTC.